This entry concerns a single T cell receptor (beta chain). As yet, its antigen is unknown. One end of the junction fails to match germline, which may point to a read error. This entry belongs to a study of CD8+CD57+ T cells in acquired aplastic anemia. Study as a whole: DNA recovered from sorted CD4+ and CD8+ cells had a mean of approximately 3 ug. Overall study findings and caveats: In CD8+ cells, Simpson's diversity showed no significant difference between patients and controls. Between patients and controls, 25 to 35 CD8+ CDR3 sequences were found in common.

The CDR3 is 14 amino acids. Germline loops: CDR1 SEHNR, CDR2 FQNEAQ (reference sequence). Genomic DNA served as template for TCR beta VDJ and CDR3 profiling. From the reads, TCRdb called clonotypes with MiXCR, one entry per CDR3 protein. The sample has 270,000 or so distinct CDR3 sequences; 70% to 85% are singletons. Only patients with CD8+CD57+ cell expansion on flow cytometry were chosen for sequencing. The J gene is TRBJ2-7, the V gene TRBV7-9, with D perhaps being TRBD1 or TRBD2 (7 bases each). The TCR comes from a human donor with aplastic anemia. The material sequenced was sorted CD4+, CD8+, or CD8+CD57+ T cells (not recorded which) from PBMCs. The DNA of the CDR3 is TGTGCCAGCAGCTTAGTTACAGGGGACTACACTGAAGCTTTC. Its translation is CASSLVTGDYTEAF.